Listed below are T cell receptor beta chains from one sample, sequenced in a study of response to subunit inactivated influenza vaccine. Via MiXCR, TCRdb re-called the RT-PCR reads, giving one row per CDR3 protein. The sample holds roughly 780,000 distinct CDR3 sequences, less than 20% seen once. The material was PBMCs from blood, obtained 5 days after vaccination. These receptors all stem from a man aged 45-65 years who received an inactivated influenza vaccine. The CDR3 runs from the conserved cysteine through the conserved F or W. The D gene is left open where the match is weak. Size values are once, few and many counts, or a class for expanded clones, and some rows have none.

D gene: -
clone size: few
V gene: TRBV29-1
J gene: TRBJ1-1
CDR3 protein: CSSGTEAFF
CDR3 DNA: TGCAGTTCGGGGACTGAAGCTTTCTTT

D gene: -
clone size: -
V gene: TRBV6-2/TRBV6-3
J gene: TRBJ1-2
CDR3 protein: CASHRGGFGYTF
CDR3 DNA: TGTGCCAGCCACCGGGGAGGATTCGGCTACACCTTC

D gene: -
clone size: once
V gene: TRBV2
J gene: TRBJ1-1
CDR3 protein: CASTVYTEAFF
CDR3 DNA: TGTGCCAGCACGGTTTACACTGAAGCTTTCTTT

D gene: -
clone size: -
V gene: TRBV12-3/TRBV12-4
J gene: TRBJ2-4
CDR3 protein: CASSSWTGAGNIQYF
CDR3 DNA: TGTGCCAGCAGTTCTTGGACGGGGGCCGGGAACATTCAGTACTTC

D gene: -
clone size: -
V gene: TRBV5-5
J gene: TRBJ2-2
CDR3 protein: CASSLPRDPGELFF
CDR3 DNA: TGTGCCAGCAGCTTACCCCGGGACCCCGGGGAGCTGTTTTTT

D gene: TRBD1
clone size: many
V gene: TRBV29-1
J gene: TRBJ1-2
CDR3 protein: CSVDAMGQDIYGYTF
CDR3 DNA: TGCAGCGTTGATGCCATGGGACAGGACATTTATGGCTACACCTTC

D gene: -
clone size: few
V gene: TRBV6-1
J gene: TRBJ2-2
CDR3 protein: CASRTGRGGELFF
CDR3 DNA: TGTGCCAGCAGAACAGGGCGGGGCGGGGAGCTGTTTTTT

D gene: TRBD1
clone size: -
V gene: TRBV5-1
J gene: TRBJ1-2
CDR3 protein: CASTEDRGQGGYTF
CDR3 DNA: TGCGCCAGCACCGAGGACAGGGGGCAGGGTGGCTACACCTTC

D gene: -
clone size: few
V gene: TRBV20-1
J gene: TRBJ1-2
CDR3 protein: CSARDPSKGYGYTF
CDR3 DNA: TGCAGTGCTAGAGATCCCAGTAAGGGGTATGGCTACACCTTC

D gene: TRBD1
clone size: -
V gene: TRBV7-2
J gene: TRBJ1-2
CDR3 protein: CASSTGQGEGGYTF
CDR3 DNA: TGTGCCAGCAGCACCGGACAGGGGGAAGGTGGCTACACCTTC

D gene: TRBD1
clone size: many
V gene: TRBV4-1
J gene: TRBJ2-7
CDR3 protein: CASSQVKAGQGSYEQYF
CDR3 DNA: TGCGCCAGCAGCCAAGTAAAGGCGGGACAGGGGTCTTACGAGCAGTACTTC

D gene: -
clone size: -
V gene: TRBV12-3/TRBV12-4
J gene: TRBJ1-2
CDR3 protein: CASSLGPQSRNGYTF
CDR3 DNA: TGTGCCAGCAGTTTAGGTCCACAGTCGAGGAATGGCTACACCTTC

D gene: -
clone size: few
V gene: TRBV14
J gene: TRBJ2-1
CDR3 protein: CASSPDLGLFYNEQFF
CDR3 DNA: TGTGCCAGCAGCCCCGATTTGGGGCTCTTCTACAATGAGCAGTTCTTC

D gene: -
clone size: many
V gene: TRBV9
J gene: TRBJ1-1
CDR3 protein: CASSSNLDTEAFF
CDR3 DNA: TGTGCCAGCAGCTCTAACCTAGACACTGAAGCTTTCTTT

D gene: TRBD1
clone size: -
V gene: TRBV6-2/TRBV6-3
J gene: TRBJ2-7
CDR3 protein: CASRTNRGLSYEQYF
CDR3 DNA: TGTGCCAGCAGAACGAACAGGGGGCTTTCCTACGAGCAGTACTTC

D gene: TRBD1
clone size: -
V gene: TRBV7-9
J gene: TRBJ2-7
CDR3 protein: CASSTGQGARYEQYF
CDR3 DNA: TGTGCCAGCAGCACCGGACAGGGGGCGCGATACGAGCAGTACTTC

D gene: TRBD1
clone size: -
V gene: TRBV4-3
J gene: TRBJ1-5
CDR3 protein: CASSQERTGGHQPQHF
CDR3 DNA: TGCGCCAGCAGCCAAGAACGGACAGGGGGGCATCAGCCCCAGCATTTT

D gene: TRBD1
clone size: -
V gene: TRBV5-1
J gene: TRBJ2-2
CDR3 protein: CASSLMGTGTAGELFF
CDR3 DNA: TGCGCCAGCAGCTTGATGGGGACAGGGACGGCCGGGGAGCTGTTTTTT

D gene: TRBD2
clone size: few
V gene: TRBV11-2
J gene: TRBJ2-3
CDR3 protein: CASSLLAGFTDTQYF
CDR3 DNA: TGTGCCAGCAGCTTGCTAGCGGGGTTTACAGATACGCAGTATTTT

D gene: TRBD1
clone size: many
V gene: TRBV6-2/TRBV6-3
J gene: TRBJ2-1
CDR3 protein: CASSYTVDRIYYNEQFF
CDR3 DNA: TGTGCCAGCAGTTACACAGTGGACAGGATCTACTACAATGAGCAGTTCTTC

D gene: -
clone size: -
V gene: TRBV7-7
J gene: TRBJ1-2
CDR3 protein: CASRSSQGSDGYTF
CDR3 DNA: TGTGCTAGCAGGAGCTCCCAGGGGAGCGATGGCTACACCTTC

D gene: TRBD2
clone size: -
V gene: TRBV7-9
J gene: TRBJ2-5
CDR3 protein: CASRPRTSVETQYF
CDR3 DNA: TGTGCCAGCAGACCTAGGACTAGCGTAGAGACCCAGTACTTC

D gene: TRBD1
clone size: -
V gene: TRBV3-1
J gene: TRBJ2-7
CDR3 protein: CASSQAGTGGSEQYF
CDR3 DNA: TGTGCCAGCAGCCAAGCCGGGACAGGGGGCTCCGAGCAGTACTTC

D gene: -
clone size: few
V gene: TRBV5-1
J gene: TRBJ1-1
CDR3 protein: CASSFGRADTEAFF
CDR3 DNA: TGCGCCAGCAGCTTTGGCAGAGCGGACACTGAAGCTTTCTTT

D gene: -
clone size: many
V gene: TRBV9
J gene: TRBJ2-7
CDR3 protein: CASSVGVVMHEQYF
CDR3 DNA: TGTGCCAGCAGCGTGGGGGTAGTTATGCACGAGCAGTACTTC

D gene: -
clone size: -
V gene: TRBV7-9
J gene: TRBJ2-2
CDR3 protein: CARGRNTGELFF
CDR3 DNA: TGTGCCAGGGGGCGGAACACCGGGGAGCTGTTTTTT

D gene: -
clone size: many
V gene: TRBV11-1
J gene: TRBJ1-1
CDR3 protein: CASSLGHGTEAFF
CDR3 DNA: TGTGCCAGCAGCTTGGGACATGGCACTGAAGCTTTCTTT

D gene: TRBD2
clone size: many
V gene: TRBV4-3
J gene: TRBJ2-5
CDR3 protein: CASSPRTSGETQYF
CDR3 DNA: TGCGCCAGCAGCCCCAGGACTAGCGGAGAGACCCAGTACTTC

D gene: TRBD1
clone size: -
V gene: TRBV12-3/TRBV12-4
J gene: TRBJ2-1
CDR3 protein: CASSLVLPGQGYHNEQFF
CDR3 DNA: TGTGCCAGCAGTTTAGTCCTTCCGGGACAGGGGTACCACAATGAGCAGTTCTTC

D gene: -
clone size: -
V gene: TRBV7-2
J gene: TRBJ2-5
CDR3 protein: CASSYRAQETQYF
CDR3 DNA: TGTGCCAGCAGCTACCGTGCCCAAGAGACCCAGTACTTC

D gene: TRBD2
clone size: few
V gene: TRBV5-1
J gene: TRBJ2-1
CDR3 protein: CASSSQGLASNEQFF
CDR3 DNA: TGCGCCAGCAGCTCCCAGGGACTAGCGAGCAATGAGCAGTTCTTC

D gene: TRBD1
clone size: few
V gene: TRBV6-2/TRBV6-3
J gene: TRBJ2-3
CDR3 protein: CASSYGSAGGRDTQYF
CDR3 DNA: TGTGCCAGCAGTTACGGGTCGGCAGGGGGCAGAGATACGCAGTATTTT

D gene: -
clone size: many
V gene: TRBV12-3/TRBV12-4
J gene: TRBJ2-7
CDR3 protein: CASSFVGPDYEQYF
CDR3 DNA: TGTGCCAGCAGTTTCGTCGGGCCTGACTACGAGCAGTACTTC

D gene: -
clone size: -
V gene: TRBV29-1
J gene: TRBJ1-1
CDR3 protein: CSVEVWGDTEAFF
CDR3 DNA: TGCAGCGTTGAAGTGTGGGGCGACACTGAAGCTTTCTTT

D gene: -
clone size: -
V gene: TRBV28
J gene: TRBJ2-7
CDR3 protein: CASSPSMRGVLNEQYF
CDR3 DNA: TGTGCCAGCAGTCCCTCCATGAGGGGGGTTCTCAACGAGCAGTACTTC

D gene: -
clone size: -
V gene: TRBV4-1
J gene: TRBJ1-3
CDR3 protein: CASSQVRDTIYF
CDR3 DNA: TGCGCCAGCAGCCAGGTCCGGGACACCATATATTTT

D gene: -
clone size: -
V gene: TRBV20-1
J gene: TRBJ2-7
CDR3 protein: CSASGVQGPSSSLYEQYF
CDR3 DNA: TGCAGTGCTAGTGGGGTGCAGGGACCTTCCTCCTCCTTGTACGAGCAGTACTTC

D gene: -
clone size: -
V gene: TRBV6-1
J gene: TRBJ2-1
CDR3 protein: CASRTTGAYNEQFF
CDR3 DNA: TGTGCCAGCAGGACGACGGGGGCCTACAATGAGCAGTTCTTC

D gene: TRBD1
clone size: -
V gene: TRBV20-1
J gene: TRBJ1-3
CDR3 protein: CSASGQDSGNTIYF
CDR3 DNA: TGCAGTGCTAGTGGACAGGACTCTGGAAACACCATATATTTT

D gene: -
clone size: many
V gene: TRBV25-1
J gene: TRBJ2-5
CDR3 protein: CASSLGPPAETQYF
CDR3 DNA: TGTGCCAGCAGCCTTGGCCCGCCGGCGGAGACCCAGTACTTC

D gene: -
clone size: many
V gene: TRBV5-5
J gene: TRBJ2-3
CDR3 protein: CASSFRLSTDTQYF
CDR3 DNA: TGTGCCAGCAGCTTTCGGCTTAGCACAGATACGCAGTATTTT

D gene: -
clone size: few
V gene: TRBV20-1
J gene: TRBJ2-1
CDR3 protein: CSASGTPSYNEQFF
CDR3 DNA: TGCAGTGCTTCCGGGACTCCCTCCTACAATGAGCAGTTCTTC

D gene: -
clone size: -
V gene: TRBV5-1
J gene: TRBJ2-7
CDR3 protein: CASSRGDRRYYEQYF
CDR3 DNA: TGCGCCAGCAGCCGGGGGGACAGGCGGTACTACGAGCAGTACTTC

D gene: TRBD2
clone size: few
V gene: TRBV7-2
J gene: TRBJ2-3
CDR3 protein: CASSLPLAGGRDTQYF
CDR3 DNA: TGTGCCAGCAGCCTTCCCCTAGCGGGGGGCAGAGATACGCAGTATTTT

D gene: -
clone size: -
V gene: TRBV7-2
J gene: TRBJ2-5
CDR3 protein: CASSPDGGETQYF
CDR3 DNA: TGTGCCAGCAGCCCGGATGGGGGAGAGACCCAGTACTTC

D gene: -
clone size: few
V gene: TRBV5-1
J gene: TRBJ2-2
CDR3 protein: CASSVRPTSNTGELFF
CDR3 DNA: TGCGCCAGCAGCGTAAGGCCTACCTCGAACACCGGGGAGCTGTTTTTT

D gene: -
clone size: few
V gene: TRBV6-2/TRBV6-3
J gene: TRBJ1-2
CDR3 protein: CASSPFQGRKANYGYTF
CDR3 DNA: TGTGCCAGCAGCCCTTTCCAGGGGCGGAAAGCTAACTATGGCTACACCTTC

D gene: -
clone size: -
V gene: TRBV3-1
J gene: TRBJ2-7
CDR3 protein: CASSPEAGTYEQYF
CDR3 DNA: TGTGCCAGCAGCCCAGAGGCGGGGACCTACGAGCAGTACTTC

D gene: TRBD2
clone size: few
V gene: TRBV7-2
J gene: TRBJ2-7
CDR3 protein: CASPWTSGAQYF
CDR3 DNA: TGTGCCAGCCCCTGGACTAGCGGGGCTCAGTACTTC

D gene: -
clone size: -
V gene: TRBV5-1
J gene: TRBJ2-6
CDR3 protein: CASSLVPARGANVLTF
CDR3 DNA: TGCGCCAGCAGCTTGGTACCCGCTCGGGGGGCCAACGTCCTGACTTTC

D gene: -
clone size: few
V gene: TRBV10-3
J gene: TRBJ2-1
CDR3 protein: CAISDDVNEQFF
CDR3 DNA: TGTGCCATCAGTGACGACGTCAATGAGCAGTTCTTC

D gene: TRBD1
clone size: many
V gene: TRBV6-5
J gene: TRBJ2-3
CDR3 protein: CASSSLTGNTDTQYF
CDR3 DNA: TGTGCCAGCAGTTCCCTGACAGGGAACACAGATACGCAGTATTTT

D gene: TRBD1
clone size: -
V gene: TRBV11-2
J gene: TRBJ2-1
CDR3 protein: CASSLDRGPSYNEQFF
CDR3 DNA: TGTGCCAGCAGCTTGGACAGGGGGCCCTCCTACAATGAGCAGTTCTTC

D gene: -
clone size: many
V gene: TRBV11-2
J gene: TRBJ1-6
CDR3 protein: CASSLSRPAGRLYNSPLHF
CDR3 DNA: TGTGCCAGCAGCTTATCACGTCCCGCAGGGCGGCTTTATAATTCACCCCTCCACTTT